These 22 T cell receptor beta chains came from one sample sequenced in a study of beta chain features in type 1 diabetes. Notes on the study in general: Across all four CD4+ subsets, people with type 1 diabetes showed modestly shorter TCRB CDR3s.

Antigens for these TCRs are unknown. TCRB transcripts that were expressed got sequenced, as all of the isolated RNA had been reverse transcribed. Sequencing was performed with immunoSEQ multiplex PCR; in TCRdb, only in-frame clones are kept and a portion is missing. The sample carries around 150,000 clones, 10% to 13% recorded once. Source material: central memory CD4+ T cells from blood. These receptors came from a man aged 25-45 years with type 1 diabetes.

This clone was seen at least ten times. The CDR3 bases are TGTGCCAGCAGCCCGACGGGACTAGCTGTGGGGACCCAGTACTTC. Protein: CASSPTGLAVGTQYF. The chain uses TRBV7-9 and TRBJ2-5, with 9 bases fitting TRBD2. CDR1 and CDR2 (germline): SEHNR, FQNEAQ (reference sequence). Losses at the gene ends were 5 bases for V and 7 bases for J; bases not matched to a gene: 11. The CDR3 extends over 15 amino acids.

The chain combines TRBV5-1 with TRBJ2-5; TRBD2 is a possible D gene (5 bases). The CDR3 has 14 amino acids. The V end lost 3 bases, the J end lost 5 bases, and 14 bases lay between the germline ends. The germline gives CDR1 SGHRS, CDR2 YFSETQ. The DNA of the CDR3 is TGCGCCAGCAGCTCGGGAACCCGAGGGGAGACCCAGTACTTC. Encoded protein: CASSSGTRGETQYF.

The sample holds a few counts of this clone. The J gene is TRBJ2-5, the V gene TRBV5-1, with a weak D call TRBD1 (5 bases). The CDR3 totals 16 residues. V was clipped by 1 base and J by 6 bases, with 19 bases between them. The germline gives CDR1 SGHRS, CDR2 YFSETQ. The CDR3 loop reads CASSLSGRVGRQTQYF. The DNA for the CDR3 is TGCGCCAGCAGCTTGTCGGGCAGGGTTGGGCGGCAGACCCAGTACTTC.

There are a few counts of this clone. The CDR3: CASSLRVSTDTQYF. CDR3 coding DNA: TGTGCCAGCAGTTTACGGGTTAGCACAGATACGCAGTATTTT. The chain employs TRBV25-1 and TRBJ2-3; unclear D gene. Germline V CDR1 and CDR2: MGHDK, SYGVNS. The CDR3 runs to 14 residues. V was cut by 5 bases and J by 0 bases, with 9 bases left in between.

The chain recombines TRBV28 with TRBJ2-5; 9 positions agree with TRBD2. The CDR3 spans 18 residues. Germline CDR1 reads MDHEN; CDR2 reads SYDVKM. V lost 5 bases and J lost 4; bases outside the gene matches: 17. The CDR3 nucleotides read TGTGCCAGCAGTCCCCGTCCCGGGACTAGCATCGGAGGAGAGACCCAGTACTTC. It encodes CASSPRPGTSIGGETQYF. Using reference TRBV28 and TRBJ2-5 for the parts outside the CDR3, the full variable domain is DVKVTQSSRYLVKRTGEKVFLECVQDMDHENMFWYRQDPGLGLRLIYFSYDVKMKEKGDIPEGYSVSREKKERFSLILESASTNQTSMYLCASSPRPGTSIGGETQYFGPGTRLLVL.

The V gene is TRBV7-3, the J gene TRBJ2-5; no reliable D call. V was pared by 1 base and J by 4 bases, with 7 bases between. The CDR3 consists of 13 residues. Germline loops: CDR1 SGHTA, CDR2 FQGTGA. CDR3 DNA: TGTGCCAGCAGCTTAAGTAGTCTAGAGACCCAGTACTTC. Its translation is CASSLSSLETQYF. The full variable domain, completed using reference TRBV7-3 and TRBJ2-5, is GAGVSQTPSNKVTEKGKYVELRCDPISGHTALYWYRQSLGQGPEFLIYFQGTGAADDSGLPNDRFFAVRPEGSVSTLKIQRTERGDSAVYLCASSLSSLETQYFGPGTRLLVL.

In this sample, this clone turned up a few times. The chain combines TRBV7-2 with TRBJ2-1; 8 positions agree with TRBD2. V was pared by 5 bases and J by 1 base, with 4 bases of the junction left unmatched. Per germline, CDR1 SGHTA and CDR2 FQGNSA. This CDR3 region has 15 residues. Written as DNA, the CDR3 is TGTGCCAGCAGCCGTTTAGCGGGATCCTACAATGAGCAGTTCTTC. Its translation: CASSRLAGSYNEQFF.

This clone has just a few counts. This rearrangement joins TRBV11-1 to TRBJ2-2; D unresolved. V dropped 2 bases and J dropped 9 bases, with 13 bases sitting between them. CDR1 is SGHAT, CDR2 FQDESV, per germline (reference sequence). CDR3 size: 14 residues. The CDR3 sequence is CASSLSRVRRELFF. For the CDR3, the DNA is TGTGCCAGCAGCTTATCCCGAGTGAGGAGGGAGCTGTTTTTT.

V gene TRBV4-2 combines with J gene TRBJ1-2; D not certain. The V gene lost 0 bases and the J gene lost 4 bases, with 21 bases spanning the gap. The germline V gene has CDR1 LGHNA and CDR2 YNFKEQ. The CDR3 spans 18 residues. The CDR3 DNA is TGTGCCAGCAGCCAAGAAAACGAGATCGTAACGCGGCTCTATGGCTACACCTTC. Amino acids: CASSQENEIVTRLYGYTF.

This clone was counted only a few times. CDR3 coding DNA: TGCAGCGTAGGACTCAACGGGGAGACCCAGTACTTC. Translating gives CSVGLNGETQYF. The gene calls are TRBV29-1 and TRBJ2-5, with D maybe TRBD2 (5 bases). Germline CDR1 SQVTM, CDR2 ANQGSEA. V shed 6 bases and J shed 5 bases, with 13 bases lying between them. The CDR3 totals 12 residues.

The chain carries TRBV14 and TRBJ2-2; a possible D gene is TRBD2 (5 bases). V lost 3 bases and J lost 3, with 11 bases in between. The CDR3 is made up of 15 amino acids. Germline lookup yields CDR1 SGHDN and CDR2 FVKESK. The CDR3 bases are TGTGCCAGCAGCCATCACTCGGGGTACACCGGGGAGCTGTTTTTT. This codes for CASSHHSGYTGELFF.

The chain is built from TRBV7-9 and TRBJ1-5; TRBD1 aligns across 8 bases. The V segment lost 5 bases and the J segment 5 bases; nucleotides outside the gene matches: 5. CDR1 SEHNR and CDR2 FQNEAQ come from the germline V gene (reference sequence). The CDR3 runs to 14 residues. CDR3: CASSTSGGDQPQHF. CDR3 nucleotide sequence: TGTGCCAGCAGCACCTCAGGGGGCGATCAGCCCCAGCATTTT. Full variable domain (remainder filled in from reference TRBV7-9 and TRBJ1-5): DTGVSQNPRHKITKRGQNVTFRCDPISEHNRLYWYRQTLGQGPEFLTYFQNEAQLEKSRLLSDRFSAERPKGSFSTLEIQRTEQGDSAMYLCASSTSGGDQPQHFGDGTRLSIL.

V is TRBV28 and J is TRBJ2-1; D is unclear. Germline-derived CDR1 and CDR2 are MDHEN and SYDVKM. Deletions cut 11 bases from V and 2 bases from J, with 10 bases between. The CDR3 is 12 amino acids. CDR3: CASGWAYNEQFF. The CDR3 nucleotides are TGTGCCTCCGGGTGGGCCTACAATGAGCAGTTCTTC.

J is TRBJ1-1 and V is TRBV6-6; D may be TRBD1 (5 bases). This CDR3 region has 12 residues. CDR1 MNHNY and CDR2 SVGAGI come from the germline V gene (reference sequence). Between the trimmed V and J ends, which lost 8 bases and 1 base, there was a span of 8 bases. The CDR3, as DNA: TGTGCCAGCTCGGACAAGAACACTGAAGCTTTCTTT. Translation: CASSDKNTEAFF.

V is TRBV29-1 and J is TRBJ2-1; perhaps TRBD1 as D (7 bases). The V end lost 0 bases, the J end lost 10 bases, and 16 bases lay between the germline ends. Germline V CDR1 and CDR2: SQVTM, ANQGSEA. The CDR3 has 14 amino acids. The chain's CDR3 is CSVEDQGGGYEQFF. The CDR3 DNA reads TGCAGCGTTGAAGATCAGGGGGGAGGATACGAGCAGTTCTTC.

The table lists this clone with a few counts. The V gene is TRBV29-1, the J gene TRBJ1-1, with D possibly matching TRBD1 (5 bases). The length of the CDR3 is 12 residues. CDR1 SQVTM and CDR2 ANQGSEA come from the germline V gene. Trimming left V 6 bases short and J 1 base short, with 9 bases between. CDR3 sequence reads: CSVSQGNTEAFF. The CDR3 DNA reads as TGCAGCGTCTCTCAGGGGAACACTGAAGCTTTCTTT.

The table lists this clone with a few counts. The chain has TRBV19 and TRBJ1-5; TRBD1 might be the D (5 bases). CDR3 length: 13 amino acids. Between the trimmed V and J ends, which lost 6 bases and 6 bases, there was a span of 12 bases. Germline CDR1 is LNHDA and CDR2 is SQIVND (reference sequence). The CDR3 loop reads CASRDRGGQPQHF. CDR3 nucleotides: TGTGCCAGTAGAGATCGGGGGGGTCAGCCCCAGCATTTT.

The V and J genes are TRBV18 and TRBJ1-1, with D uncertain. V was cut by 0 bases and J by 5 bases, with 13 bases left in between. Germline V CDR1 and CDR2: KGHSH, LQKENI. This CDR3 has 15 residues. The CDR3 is CASSPPINYGTEAFF. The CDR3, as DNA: TGTGCCAGCTCACCACCTATTAACTATGGGACTGAAGCTTTCTTT. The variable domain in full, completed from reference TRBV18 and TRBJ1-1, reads NAGVMQNPRHLVRRRGQEARLRCSPMKGHSHVYWYRQLPEEGLKFMVYLQKENIIDESGMPKERFSAEFPKEGPSILRIQQVVRGDSAAYFCASSPPINYGTEAFFGQGTRLTVV.

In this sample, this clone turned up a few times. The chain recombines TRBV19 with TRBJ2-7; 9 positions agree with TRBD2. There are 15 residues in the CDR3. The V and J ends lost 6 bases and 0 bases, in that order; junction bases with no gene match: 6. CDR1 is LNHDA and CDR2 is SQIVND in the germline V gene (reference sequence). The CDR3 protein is CASSNPAGGSYEQYF. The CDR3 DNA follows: TGTGCCAGTAGCAACCCAGCGGGAGGCTCCTACGAGCAGTACTTC.

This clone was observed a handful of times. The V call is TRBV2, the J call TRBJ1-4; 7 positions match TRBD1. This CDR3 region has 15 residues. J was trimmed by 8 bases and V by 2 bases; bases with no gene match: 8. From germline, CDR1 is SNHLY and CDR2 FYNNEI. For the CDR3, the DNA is TGTGCCAGCAGTGAACACGACAGGGTGGGAGAAAAACTGTTTTTT. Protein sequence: CASSEHDRVGEKLFF.

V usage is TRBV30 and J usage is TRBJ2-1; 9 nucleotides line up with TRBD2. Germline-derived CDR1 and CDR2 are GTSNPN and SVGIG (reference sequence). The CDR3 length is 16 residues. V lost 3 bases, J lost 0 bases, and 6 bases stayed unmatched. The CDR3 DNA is TGTGCCTGGAGGGGCGGGAGGGCCAGCTCCTACAATGAGCAGTTCTTC. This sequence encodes CAWRGGRASSYNEQFF.

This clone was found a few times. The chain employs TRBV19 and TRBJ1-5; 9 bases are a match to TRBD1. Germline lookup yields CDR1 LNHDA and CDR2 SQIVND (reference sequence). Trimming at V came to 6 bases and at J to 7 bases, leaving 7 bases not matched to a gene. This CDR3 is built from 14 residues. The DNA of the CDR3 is TGTGCCAGTAGACCGACAGGGGGGAAACAGCCCCAGCATTTT. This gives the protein CASRPTGGKQPQHF.